This T cell receptor beta chain emerged from a study of cytomegalovirus exposure and HLA in healthy donors. Study-wide points: In an earlier analysis, productive rearrangement rates for most beta V segments clustered near 87% or 30%. Cytomegalovirus status was reportedly diagnosed by the classifier with high specificity and sensitivity. Many donors carried some public TCRs, although rarity characterized most TCR sequences. In a later analysis, V- and J-gene trimming of beta chains associated with a DCLRE1C missense variant, replicated independently.

Turning to this clone: The antigen is undetermined.

The CDR3 covers 15 residues. V gave up 0 bases and J gave up 0 bases; unmatched junction bases: 3. In germline, CDR1 is SGHDT, CDR2 YYEEEE. 60 Vbeta and 13 Jbeta primers were used in PCR. Produced via immunoSEQ multiplex PCR; TCRdb's table is partial and in-frame only. In the table there are approximately 190,000 clones, 70% to 85% of which are singletons. This sequence originates from a boy under 10 years old in good health and CMV-seronegative. The sample was PBMCs. The chain uses TRBV5-6 and TRBJ2-7; 7 bases match TRBD2. CDR3: CASSLGGGSSYEQYF. The CDR3 nucleotides are TGTGCCAGCAGCTTGGGGGGCGGGAGCTCCTACGAGCAGTACTTC.